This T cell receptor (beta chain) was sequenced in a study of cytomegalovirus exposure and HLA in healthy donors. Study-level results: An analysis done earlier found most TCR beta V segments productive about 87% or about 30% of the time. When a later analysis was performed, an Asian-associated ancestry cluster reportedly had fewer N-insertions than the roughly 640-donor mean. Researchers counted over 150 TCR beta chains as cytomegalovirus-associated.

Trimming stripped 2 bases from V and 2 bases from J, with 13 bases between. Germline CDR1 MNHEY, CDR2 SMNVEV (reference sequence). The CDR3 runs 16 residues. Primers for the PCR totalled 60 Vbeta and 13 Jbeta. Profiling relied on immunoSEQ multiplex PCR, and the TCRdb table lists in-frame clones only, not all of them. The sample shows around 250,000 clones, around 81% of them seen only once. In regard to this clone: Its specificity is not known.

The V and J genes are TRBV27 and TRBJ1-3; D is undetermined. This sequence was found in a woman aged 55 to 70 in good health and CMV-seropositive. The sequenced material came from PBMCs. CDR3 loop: CASSLNGALAGNTIYF. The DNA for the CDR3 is TGTGCCAGCAGTTTAAACGGAGCTCTGGCTGGAAACACCATATATTTT.